The rows below give T cell receptor beta chains drawn from one sample of a study of T cell changes during pregnancy in multiple sclerosis. Some clones are missing from TCRdb's copy, which holds only in-frame ones; the method was immunoSEQ multiplex PCR. Of approximately 110,000 clones in the sample, 80% to 95% are singletons; the top ten hold about 3%. Sequenced here: peripheral blood, sampled after pregnancy. The receptors come from a female donor with multiple sclerosis, enrolled in a pregnancy study. The conserved cysteine and the conserved F or W are not part of the CDR3 here. Part of the rows lack a size; the others show once, few, many or a class for expanded clones.

size	V	J	CDR3
.	TRBV2	TRBJ2-6	ASSEIAASSGANVLT
.	TRBV5-4	TRBJ2-1	ASSVDRGYNEQF
.	TRBV7-9	TRBJ1-1	ASSLLEVTEAF
.	TRBV19	TRBJ2-2	ASSPAGGPSGELF
.	TRBV11-2	TRBJ1-2	ASSNRMTGAVLGYT
.	TRBV14	TRBJ2-5	ASSRQGKTQY
.	TRBV6-6	TRBJ2-7	ASSYAGEGYEQY
.	TRBV10-3	TRBJ2-2	AIGQPQGLTTGELF
.	TRBV6-6	TRBJ2-1	ASSYPKERGAGEQF
.	TRBV30	TRBJ2-3	AWNMGGDTQY
.	TRBV27	TRBJ1-2	ASSHRGLHGYT
.	TRBV5-1	TRBJ2-2	ASSSGLDNTGELF
.	TRBV9	TRBJ2-3	ASSVAGGWGQGAADTQY
.	TRBV6-6	TRBJ2-1	ASSYVGSSYNEQF
.	TRBV27	TRBJ2-3	ASSLGLAQDTQY
.	TRBV19	TRBJ1-4	ASSISTGNNEKLF
.	TRBV27	TRBJ1-1	ASSSGTVNTEAF
once	TRBV16	TRBJ1-6	ASSPTTGEQSGSPLH
.	TRBV27	TRBJ2-3	ASSLPGGTDTQY
.	TRBV10-1	TRBJ2-2	ASRRDTNTGELF
.	TRBV19	TRBJ2-1	ASSTFFSGGNLYNEQF
.	TRBV10-3	TRBJ1-3	AISGDISGNTIY
once	TRBV10-2	TRBJ1-6	ASSESDSRTPLH
once	TRBV4-1	TRBJ2-7	ASSQDQVVGEQY
.	TRBV4-1	TRBJ2-7	ASSQGRLAAQEQY
.	TRBV15	TRBJ1-5	ATSRDVGASQPQH
.	TRBV27	TRBJ2-5	ASSFRRGGAGETQY
.	TRBV18	TRBJ1-2	ASSPPTGVYGYT
.	TRBV25-1	TRBJ1-1	ASSEDSREGRTEAF
once	TRBV15	TRBJ2-2	ATSTSTGDGELF
.	TRBV14	TRBJ1-1	ASSQVDRGGTEAF
.	TRBV5-8	TRBJ1-4	ASNELDRPNEKLF
.	TRBV9	TRBJ2-2	ASEPQTNTGELF
.	TRBV18	TRBJ2-3	ASSPPRGVGETDTQY
.	TRBV5-1	TRBJ2-1	ASSLDSSGGGNEQF
.	TRBV6-1	TRBJ2-1	ASSPLAGGNNEQF
.	TRBV10-3	TRBJ2-7	AVGGPGASSEQY
.	TRBV21-1	TRBJ2-1	ASSTTGTGEYNEQF
.	TRBV7-6	TRBJ2-1	ASSLEASGGYNEQF
.	TRBV4-1	TRBJ2-2	ASRRTGGATGELF
.	TRBV28	TRBJ1-4	ASSSGQINEKLF
.	TRBV28	TRBJ2-2	ASSSDRGRLGELF
once	TRBV6-5	TRBJ1-4	ASSLYRGSNEKLF
.	TRBV9	TRBJ1-2	ASSPKRRLTGPNYGYT
.	TRBV2	TRBJ1-1	ASSADKNTEAF
.	TRBV2	TRBJ1-5	ASSVVLLTGERVGNQPQH
.	TRBV27	TRBJ2-1	ASSYAGTSSHEQF
.	TRBV2	TRBJ1-5	ASKQGNQPQH